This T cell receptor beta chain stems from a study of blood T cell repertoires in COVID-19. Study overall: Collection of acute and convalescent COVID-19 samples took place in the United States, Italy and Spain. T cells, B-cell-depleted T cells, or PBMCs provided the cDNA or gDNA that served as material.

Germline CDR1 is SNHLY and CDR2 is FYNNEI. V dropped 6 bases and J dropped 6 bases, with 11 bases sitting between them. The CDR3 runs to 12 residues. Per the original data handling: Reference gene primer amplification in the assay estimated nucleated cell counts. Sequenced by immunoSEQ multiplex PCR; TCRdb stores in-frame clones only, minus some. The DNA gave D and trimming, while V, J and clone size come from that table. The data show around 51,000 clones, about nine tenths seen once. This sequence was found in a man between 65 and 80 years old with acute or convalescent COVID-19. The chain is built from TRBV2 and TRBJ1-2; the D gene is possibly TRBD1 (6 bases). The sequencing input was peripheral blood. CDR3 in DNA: TGTGCCAGCAGAAACAGGGCCCATGGCTACACCTTC. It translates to CASRNRAHGYTF.